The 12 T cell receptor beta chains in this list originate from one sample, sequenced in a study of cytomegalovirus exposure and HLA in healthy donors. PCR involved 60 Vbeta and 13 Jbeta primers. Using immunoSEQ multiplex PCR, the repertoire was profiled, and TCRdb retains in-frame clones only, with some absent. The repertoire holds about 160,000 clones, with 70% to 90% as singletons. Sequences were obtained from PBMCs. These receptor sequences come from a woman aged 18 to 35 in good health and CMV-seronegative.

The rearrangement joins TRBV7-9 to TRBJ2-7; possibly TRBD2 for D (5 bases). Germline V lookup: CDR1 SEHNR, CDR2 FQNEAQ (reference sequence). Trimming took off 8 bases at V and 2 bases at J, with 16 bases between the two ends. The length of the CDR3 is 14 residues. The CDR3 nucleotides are TGTGCCAGCGTCCAAGGACTCTCCCCCTACGAGCAGTACTTC. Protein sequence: CASVQGLSPYEQYF.

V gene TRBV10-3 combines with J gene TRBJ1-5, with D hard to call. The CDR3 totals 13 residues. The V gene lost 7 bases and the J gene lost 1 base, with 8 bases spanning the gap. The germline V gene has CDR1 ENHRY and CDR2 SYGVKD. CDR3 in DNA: TGTGCCATCAAGGCGGAGAGCAATCAGCCCCAGCATTTT. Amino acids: CAIKAESNQPQHF.

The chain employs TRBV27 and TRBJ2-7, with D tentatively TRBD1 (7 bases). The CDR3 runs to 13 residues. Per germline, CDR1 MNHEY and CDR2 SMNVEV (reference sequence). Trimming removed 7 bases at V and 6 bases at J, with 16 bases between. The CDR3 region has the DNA TGTGCCAGCAAAATAGGGCAGGGGGGCGAGCAGTACTTC. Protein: CASKIGQGGEQYF.

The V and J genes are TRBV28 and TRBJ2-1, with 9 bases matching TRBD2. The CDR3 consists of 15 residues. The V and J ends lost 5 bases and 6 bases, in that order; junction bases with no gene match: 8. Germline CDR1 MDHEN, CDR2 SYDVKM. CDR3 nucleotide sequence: TGTGCCAGCAGTAGTAGCGGGAGCCCGGGCAATGAGCAGTTCTTC. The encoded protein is CASSSSGSPGNEQFF.

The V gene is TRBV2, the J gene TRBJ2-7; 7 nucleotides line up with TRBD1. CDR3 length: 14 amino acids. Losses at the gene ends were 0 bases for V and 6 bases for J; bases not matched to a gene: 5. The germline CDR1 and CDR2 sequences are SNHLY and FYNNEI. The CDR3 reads CASSEAPDRAEQYF. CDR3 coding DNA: TGTGCCAGCAGTGAAGCGCCCGACAGGGCCGAGCAGTACTTC.

The CDR3 nucleotides are TGTGCCAGCAGTTTATACGACCCCGCGGTCTATGGCTACACCTTC. It yields the protein CASSLYDPAVYGYTF. The chain carries TRBV27 and TRBJ1-2; D not certain. The germline gives CDR1 MNHEY, CDR2 SMNVEV (reference sequence). V dropped 1 base and J dropped 4 bases, with 13 bases sitting between them. The CDR3 has 15 residues.

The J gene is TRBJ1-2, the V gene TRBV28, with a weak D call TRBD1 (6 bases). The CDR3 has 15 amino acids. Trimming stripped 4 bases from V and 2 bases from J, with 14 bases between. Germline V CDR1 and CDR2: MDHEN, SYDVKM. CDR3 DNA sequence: TGTGCCAGCAGTTCCCCCGCAGGGGACAACTATGGCTACACCTTC. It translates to CASSSPAGDNYGYTF.

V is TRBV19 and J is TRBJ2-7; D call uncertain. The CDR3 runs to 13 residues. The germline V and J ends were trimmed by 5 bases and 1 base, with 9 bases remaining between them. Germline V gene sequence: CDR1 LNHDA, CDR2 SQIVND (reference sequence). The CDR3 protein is CASSWQASYEQYF. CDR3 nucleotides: TGTGCCAGTAGTTGGCAGGCTTCCTACGAGCAGTACTTC.

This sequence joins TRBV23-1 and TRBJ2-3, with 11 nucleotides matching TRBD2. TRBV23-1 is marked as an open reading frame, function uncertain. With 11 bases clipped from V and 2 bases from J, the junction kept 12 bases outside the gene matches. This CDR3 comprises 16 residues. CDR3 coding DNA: TGCGCCTTGGCTTCCGAGGGACTAGCGGACACAGATACGCAGTATTTT. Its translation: CALASEGLADTDTQYF.

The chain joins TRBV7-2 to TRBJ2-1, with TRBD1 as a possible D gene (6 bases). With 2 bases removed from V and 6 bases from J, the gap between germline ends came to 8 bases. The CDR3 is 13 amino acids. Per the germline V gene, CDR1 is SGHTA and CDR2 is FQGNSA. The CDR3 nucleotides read TGTGCCAGCAGCTTATTAGGGGGCAATGAGCAGTTCTTC. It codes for CASSLLGGNEQFF.

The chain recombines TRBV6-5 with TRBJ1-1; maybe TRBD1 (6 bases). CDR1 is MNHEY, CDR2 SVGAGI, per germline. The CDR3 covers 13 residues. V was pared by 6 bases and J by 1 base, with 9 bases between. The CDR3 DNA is TGTGCCAGCAGGGACAGACAGAACACTGAAGCTTTCTTT. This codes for CASRDRQNTEAFF.

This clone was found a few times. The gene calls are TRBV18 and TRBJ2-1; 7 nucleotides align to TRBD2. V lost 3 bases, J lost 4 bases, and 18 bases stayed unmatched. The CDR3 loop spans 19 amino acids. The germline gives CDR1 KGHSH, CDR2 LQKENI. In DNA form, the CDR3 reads TGTGCCAGCTCACCGGATAAGGGACTAACCCAAACGCGATACAATGAGCAGTTCTTC. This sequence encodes CASSPDKGLTQTRYNEQFF. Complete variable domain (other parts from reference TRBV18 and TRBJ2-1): NAGVMQNPRHLVRRRGQEARLRCSPMKGHSHVYWYRQLPEEGLKFMVYLQKENIIDESGMPKERFSAEFPKEGPSILRIQQVVRGDSAAYFCASSPDKGLTQTRYNEQFFGPGTRLTVL.